The clone carrying this T cell receptor beta chain was found once. This sample stems from a study of blood T cell repertoires in COVID-19. Trimming took 2 bases from V and 1 from J; bases not matched to a gene: 8. The length of the CDR3 is 17 residues. Per germline, CDR1 MNHEY and CDR2 SMNVEV (reference sequence). The protocol was immunoSEQ multiplex PCR, while the TCRdb copy is restricted to in-frame clones and leaves out a portion. This table holds 50,000 to 55,000 clones, more than 75% found once. Sequencing was performed on peripheral blood. The chain is built from TRBV27 and TRBJ1-5; 7 positions agree with TRBD1. The source is a man in his fifties with active COVID-19. CDR3: CASSLRQGVLSNQPQHF. In nucleotides, the CDR3 is TGTGCCAGCAGTTTAAGGCAGGGGGTTCTGAGCAATCAGCCCCAGCATTTT.